The 30 T cell receptor beta chains listed next were all sequenced from one sample in a study of blood T cell repertoires in COVID-19. Produced via immunoSEQ multiplex PCR; TCRdb's table is partial and in-frame only. The repertoire consists of 150,000 to 200,000 clones, with around nine tenths occurring once and the leading ten covering approximately 0.56%. Sequences were obtained from peripheral blood. Every receptor here comes from a man between 45 and 60 years old with acute or convalescent COVID-19.

The chain joins TRBV11-2 to TRBJ2-5; 7 nucleotides match TRBD2. The CDR3 has 13 amino acids. Germline CDR1 and CDR2: SGHAT and FQNNGV. The trim removed 7 bases at V and 4 bases at J, leaving 6 bases unmatched. This chain's CDR3 is CASTSPGGETQYF. The CDR3 DNA sequence: TGTGCCAGCACGAGTCCGGGAGGAGAGACCCAGTACTTC.

This chain connects TRBV2 to TRBJ2-3; 9 nucleotides match TRBD1. Per germline, CDR1 SNHLY and CDR2 FYNNEI. J was trimmed by 6 bases and V by 6 bases; bases with no gene match: 10. The CDR3 is 15 residues long. The CDR3 nucleotides are TGTGCCAGCAGCCTACAGGGGGCCAGTGTGGATACGCAGTATTTT. Its translation is CASSLQGASVDTQYF.

This chain links TRBV7-9 with TRBJ1-2; 8 bases are a match to TRBD1. Losses at the gene ends were 3 bases for V and 6 bases for J; bases not matched to a gene: 9. The germline CDR1 and CDR2 sequences are SEHNR and FQNEAQ (reference sequence). This CDR3 has 15 amino acids. The CDR3 loop is CASSFSGGSWDGYTF. The CDR3 nucleotides read TGTGCCAGCAGCTTTTCAGGGGGCAGTTGGGATGGCTACACCTTC.

V is TRBV2 and J is TRBJ2-1, with TRBD1 identical over 10 bases. Germline V gene lookup returns CDR1 SNHLY and CDR2 FYNNEI. V lost 6 bases, J lost 12 bases, and 5 bases stayed unmatched. The CDR3 sequence is 12 residues long. CDR3 nucleotide sequence: TGTGCCAGCAGGCGGACAGGGGGAACGCAGTTCTTC. Protein product: CASRRTGGTQFF.

V and J are TRBV7-2 and TRBJ2-7; no definite D call. The CDR3 spans 15 residues. Germline lookup yields CDR1 SGHTA and CDR2 FQGNSA. V lost 0 bases and J 0 bases, leaving 9 bases between the germline ends. Here the CDR3 DNA reads TGTGCCAGCAGCTTAGCCCTCTCCTCCTCCTACGAGCAGTACTTC. Translating gives CASSLALSSSYEQYF.

This clone has only one observation. The sample contains more than one DNA sequence encoding this CDR3. The chain employs TRBV5-6 and TRBJ1-3, with TRBD1 identical over 7 bases. Losses at the gene ends were 0 bases for V and 0 bases for J; bases not matched to a gene: 0. This CDR3 has 15 residues. From germline, CDR1 is SGHDT and CDR2 YYEEEE. CDR3 nucleotides: TGTGCCAGCAGCTTGGCAGGGGGCTCTGGAAACACCATATATTTT. Residues: CASSLAGGSGNTIYF.

This chain connects TRBV16 to TRBJ1-5; D perhaps matches TRBD1 (6 bases). This CDR3 is 16 amino acids long. In germline, CDR1 is KGHSY, CDR2 FQNENV. Trimming took off 2 bases at V and 1 base at J, with 12 bases between the two ends. DNA for the CDR3: TGTGCCAGCAGCCAAACGAGGGGGAAGAGCAATCAGCCCCAGCATTTT. It encodes CASSQTRGKSNQPQHF.

The V and J genes are TRBV7-3 and TRBJ2-3, with 10 bases lining up with TRBD2. This CDR3 spans 14 amino acids. Germline-derived CDR1 and CDR2 are SGHTA and FQGTGA. V gave up 4 bases and J gave up 6 bases; unmatched junction bases: 4. CDR3 protein: CASSSTSGVDTQYF. The CDR3 region has the DNA TGTGCCAGCAGCTCCACTAGCGGGGTGGATACGCAGTATTTT. The full variable domain, rest sourced from reference TRBV7-3 and TRBJ2-3, is GAGVSQTPSNKVTEKGKYVELRCDPISGHTALYWYRQSLGQGPEFLIYFQGTGAADDSGLPNDRFFAVRPEGSVSTLKIQRTERGDSAVYLCASSSTSGVDTQYFGPGTRLTVL.

In nucleotides, the CDR3 is TGCAGCGAACTAGCGGGGTCCGGGAATACGCAGTATTTT. Protein sequence: CSELAGSGNTQYF. The chain has TRBV29-1 and TRBJ2-3, with 10 bases lining up with TRBD2. This CDR3 is 13 amino acids long. CDR1 is SQVTM, CDR2 ANQGSEA, per germline. V was pared by 7 bases and J by 7 bases, with 8 bases of the junction left unmatched.

This clone showed up just once. The V call is TRBV7-6, the J call TRBJ1-2, with D perhaps matching TRBD1 (5 bases). The CDR3 length is 14 residues. Trimming pared 8 bases from V and 0 bases from J, leaving 13 bases between. CDR1 is SGHVS and CDR2 is FNYEAQ in the germline V gene. CDR3 in amino acids: CASLRQSSNYGYTF. CDR3 in DNA: TGTGCCAGCCTCAGACAGTCGTCTAACTATGGCTACACCTTC.

The rearrangement uses TRBV28 and TRBJ1-2; 7 nucleotides agree with TRBD1. V shed 3 bases, J shed 6 bases, and the junction held 10 bases outside the gene matches. The germline gives CDR1 MDHEN, CDR2 SYDVKM. The CDR3 loop spans 15 amino acids. CDR3 residues: CASSFGAGGRNGYTF. The CDR3 DNA reads TGTGCCAGCAGTTTCGGGGCAGGGGGTAGAAATGGCTACACCTTC.

The V call is TRBV7-9, the J call TRBJ1-1, with no clear D. Per germline, CDR1 SEHNR and CDR2 FQNEAQ (reference sequence). There are 14 residues in the CDR3. Trimming stripped 1 base from V and 5 bases from J, with 11 bases between. The CDR3: CASSLGPGWTEAFF. The DNA for the CDR3 is TGTGCCAGCAGCTTAGGTCCGGGGTGGACTGAAGCTTTCTTT.

This chain joins TRBV2 and TRBJ2-2; 9 nucleotides line up with TRBD2. In germline, CDR1 is SNHLY, CDR2 FYNNEI. V trimming: 5 bases; J trimming: 3 bases; junction bases outside the gene matches: 4. The CDR3 is 15 residues long. The CDR3 sequence is CASSWTSDYTGELFF. Written as DNA, the CDR3 is TGTGCCAGCAGTTGGACTAGCGATTACACCGGGGAGCTGTTTTTT.

The genes are TRBV19 and TRBJ2-7; D is possibly TRBD2 (6 bases). The germline V gene has CDR1 LNHDA and CDR2 SQIVND (reference sequence). V was cut by 5 bases and J by 4 bases, with 21 bases left in between. This CDR3 comprises 16 residues. CDR3 DNA: TGTGCCAGTAGTCCGTCGGGAGTTCGGCGCCATTACGAGCAGTACTTC. Translated, it gives CASSPSGVRRHYEQYF. Complete variable domain (other parts from reference TRBV19 and TRBJ2-7): DGGITQSPKYLFRKEGQNVTLSCEQNLNHDAMYWYRQDPGQGLRLIYYSQIVNDFQKGDIAEGYSVSREKKESFPLTVTSAQKNPTAFYLCASSPSGVRRHYEQYFGPGTRLTVT.

V is TRBV5-6 and J is TRBJ2-5; weak D call: TRBD1 (7 bases). Trimming took 4 bases from V and 5 from J, leaving 27 bases between them. This CDR3 is 18 amino acids long. From germline, CDR1 is SGHDT and CDR2 YYEEEE. CDR3 amino acids: CASSVAPRQGGYGETQYF. CDR3 in DNA: TGTGCCAGCAGCGTGGCCCCCCGACAGGGAGGTTACGGGGAGACCCAGTACTTC.

The rearrangement joins TRBV30 to TRBJ1-1; 10 positions agree with TRBD1. The V gene's germline CDR1 is GTSNPN and CDR2 SVGIG (reference sequence). The length of the CDR3 is 13 residues. CDR3 sequence: CAHDPGQGTEAFF. CDR3 in DNA: TGTGCTCATGACCCGGGACAGGGGACTGAAGCTTTCTTT.

As regards this clone: Relative to the germline gene, one junction end is altered; a read error may explain this. CDR3 in DNA: TGCGCCCGCAGTGGGGGTTTGGGGGGAGCCTACGAGCAGTACTTC. Translating it yields CARSGGLGGAYEQYF. V is TRBV5-1 and J is TRBJ2-7; maybe TRBD2 (6 bases). CDR1 and CDR2 (germline): SGHRS, YFSETQ. The CDR3 consists of 15 residues.

This chain uses TRBV19 with TRBJ2-3; D is perhaps TRBD1 (5 bases). The V end was cut by 8 bases, the J end by 4 bases, with 13 bases between. CDR3 size: 13 residues. In germline, CDR1 is LNHDA, CDR2 SQIVND (reference sequence). Written as DNA, the CDR3 is TGTGCCAGTGGATCGGTGGGGCCAGATACGCAGTATTTT. The encoded protein is CASGSVGPDTQYF.

The chain links TRBV24-1 to TRBJ2-5; 10 bases are shared with TRBD1. This CDR3 has 14 residues. J gave up 5 bases and V 3 bases, and 2 bases lay outside the gene matches. The germline gives CDR1 KGHDR, CDR2 SFDVKD. The CDR3 spells CATSDRDRGETQYF. CDR3 DNA: TGTGCCACCAGTGATCGGGACAGGGGTGAGACCCAGTACTTC.

Concerning this clone: This same CDR3 is encoded by further DNA sequences in the sample. The genes are TRBV2 and TRBJ1-6; D ambiguous. CDR3 length: 14 residues. V gave up 3 bases and J gave up 6 bases, with 9 bases separating them. Germline-derived CDR1 and CDR2 are SNHLY and FYNNEI. This CDR3 is CASSEGRRNSPLHF. CDR3 in DNA: TGTGCCAGCAGTGAGGGGAGACGTAATTCACCCCTCCACTTT.

The rearrangement uses TRBV10-3 and TRBJ1-1; D perhaps matches TRBD1 (5 bases). Trimming cost V 6 bases and J 8 bases, with 10 bases left between them. The germline V gene encodes CDR1 ENHRY and CDR2 SYGVKD. This CDR3 spans 11 amino acids. CDR3 in DNA: TGTGCCATCAGCGGGGGGTCCGAAGCTTTCTTT. This sequence encodes CAISGGSEAFF.

J is TRBJ2-7 and V is TRBV27, with 9 nucleotides matching TRBD1. Looked up from germline, CDR1 is MNHEY and CDR2 is SMNVEV (reference sequence). The CDR3 is made up of 15 amino acids. With V trimmed by 5 bases and J by 4 bases, 9 bases remained unmatched. The CDR3 protein is CASSPTGTGQYEQYV. The CDR3 nucleotides read TGTGCCAGCAGTCCCACCGGGACAGGGCAATACGAGCAGTACGTC.

The chain uses TRBV6-5 and TRBJ2-7; 8 bases match TRBD2. The germline gives CDR1 MNHEY, CDR2 SVGAGI. This CDR3 has 16 amino acids. V was pared by 0 bases and J by 0 bases, with 4 bases of the junction left unmatched. CDR3 nucleotides: TGTGCCAGCAGTTACTCTAGCGGGAACCCCTCCTACGAGCAGTACTTC. Residues: CASSYSSGNPSYEQYF.

This chain links TRBV7-9 with TRBJ2-7, with TRBD2 matching over 8 bases. The CDR3 contains 14 residues. Per germline, CDR1 SEHNR and CDR2 FQNEAQ (reference sequence). V shed 0 bases, J shed 3 bases, and the junction held 1 base outside the gene matches. The CDR3 DNA is TGTGCCAGCAGCTTAGCAGGGACTAGCTACGAGCAGTACTTC. Amino acids: CASSLAGTSYEQYF.

V is TRBV29-1 and J is TRBJ2-7; the D is unclear. This CDR3 is built from 11 residues. Germline CDR1 and CDR2: SQVTM and ANQGSEA. Trimming took off 4 bases at V and 2 bases at J, with 6 bases between the two ends. The CDR3 coding sequence is TGCAGCGTTGCCGTTCCCTACGAGCAGTACTTC. It translates to CSVAVPYEQYF.

The chain couples TRBV7-8 to TRBJ1-6, with D possibly TRBD1 on 5 matching bases. Germline V gene sequence: CDR1 SGHVS, CDR2 FQNEAQ. The CDR3 has 17 residues. The V gene lost 2 bases and the J gene lost 7 bases, with 18 bases spanning the gap. CDR3 DNA sequence: TGTGCCAGCAGCTTAAACCCCACCGGGGGGAGGAATTCACCCCTCCACTTT. It yields the protein CASSLNPTGGRNSPLHF.

The genes are TRBV10-3 and TRBJ2-1; 11 nucleotides line up with TRBD2. The trim removed 7 bases at V and 4 bases at J, leaving 21 bases unmatched. Germline CDR1 reads ENHRY; CDR2 reads SYGVKD. The CDR3 is 20 amino acids. In DNA form, the CDR3 reads TGTGCCATCACCCGAGTGAGGACTAGCGGGCAAGTAGACGGGTACAATGAGCAGTTCTTC. It yields the protein CAITRVRTSGQVDGYNEQFF.

V is TRBV13 and J is TRBJ1-1; the D gene is possibly TRBD1 (6 bases). From germline, CDR1 is PRHDT and CDR2 FYEKMQ (reference sequence). Trimming pared 1 base from V and 2 bases from J, leaving 17 bases between. The CDR3 runs 17 residues. The CDR3 here is CASSLVPQGWGNTEAFF. CDR3 nucleotides: TGTGCCAGCAGCTTAGTACCACAGGGTTGGGGCAACACTGAAGCTTTCTTT.

V is TRBV10-3 and J is TRBJ2-5; D unclear. The CDR3 loop spans 14 amino acids. The V gene lost 3 bases and the J gene lost 0 bases, with 8 bases spanning the gap. CDR1 and CDR2 from the germline V gene are ENHRY and SYGVKD. The CDR3 DNA sequence: TGTGCCATCAGTGACCCGACATACCAAGAGACCCAGTACTTC. Translation: CAISDPTYQETQYF.

J is TRBJ1-4 and V is TRBV2; D possibly corresponds to TRBD1 (6 bases). CDR3 length: 15 amino acids. V lost 7 bases to trimming and J lost 11 bases, with 23 bases between them. CDR1 SNHLY and CDR2 FYNNEI come from the germline V gene. The CDR3 DNA reads TGTGCCAGCACTGTGGACGGGGGGCGCCCGGGGAAACTGTTTTTT. Protein sequence: CASTVDGGRPGKLFF.